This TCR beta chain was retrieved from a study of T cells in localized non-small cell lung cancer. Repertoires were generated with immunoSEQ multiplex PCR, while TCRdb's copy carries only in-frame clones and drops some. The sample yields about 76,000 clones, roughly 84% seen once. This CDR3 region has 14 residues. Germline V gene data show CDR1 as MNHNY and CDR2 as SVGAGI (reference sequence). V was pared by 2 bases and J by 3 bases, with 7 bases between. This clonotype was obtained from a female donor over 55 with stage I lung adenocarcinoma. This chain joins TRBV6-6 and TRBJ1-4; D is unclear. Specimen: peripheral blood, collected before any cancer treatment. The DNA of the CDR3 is TGTGCCAGCAGTTACACCGGGGCTAATGAAAAACTGTTTTTT. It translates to CASSYTGANEKLFF.